This TCR beta chain is from a study of sequential checkpoint blockade in melanoma. Study-wide context: First-line arms were nivolumab then ipilimumab, or the reverse, randomized 1:1. Maintenance nivolumab came after either treatment sequence.

Using immunoSEQ multiplex PCR, the repertoire was profiled, and TCRdb retains in-frame clones only, with some absent. The sample records about 12,000 clones, over 60% being singletons. The treatment here: randomized to nivolumab then ipilimumab (arm A) or the reverse (arm B). DNA-damaging chemotherapy had not been given to any patient beforehand. Sorted cells were live CD3+CD8+, lacking CD19 and CD56, from PBMCs. V lost 0 bases, J lost 1 base, and 6 bases stayed unmatched. The CDR3 totals 17 residues. The germline V gene has CDR1 SGDLS and CDR2 YYNGEE. This TCR was sampled from a human donor with melanoma. Source: CD8+ T cells sorted from blood (inferred from file names), taken from a patient given nivolumab and ipilimumab in sequence. The chain joins TRBV9 to TRBJ2-5, with 10 positions matching TRBD2. The CDR3 protein is CASSVEGTSGVQETQYF. For the CDR3, the DNA is TGTGCCAGCAGCGTAGAGGGAACTAGCGGGGTCCAAGAGACCCAGTACTTC.